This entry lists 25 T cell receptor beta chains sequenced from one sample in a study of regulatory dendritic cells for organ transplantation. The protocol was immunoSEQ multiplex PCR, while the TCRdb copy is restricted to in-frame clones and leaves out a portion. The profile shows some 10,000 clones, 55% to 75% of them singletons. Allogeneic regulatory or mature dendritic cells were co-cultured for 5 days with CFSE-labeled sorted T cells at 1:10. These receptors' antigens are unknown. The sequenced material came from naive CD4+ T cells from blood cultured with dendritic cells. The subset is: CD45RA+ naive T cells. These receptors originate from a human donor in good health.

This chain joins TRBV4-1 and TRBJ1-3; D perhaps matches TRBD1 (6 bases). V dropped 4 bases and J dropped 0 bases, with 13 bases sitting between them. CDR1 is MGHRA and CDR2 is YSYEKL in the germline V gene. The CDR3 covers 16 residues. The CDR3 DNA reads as TGCGCCAGCAGCCCCAACAGGGTGAGCTCTGGAAACACCATATATTTT. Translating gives CASSPNRVSSGNTIYF.

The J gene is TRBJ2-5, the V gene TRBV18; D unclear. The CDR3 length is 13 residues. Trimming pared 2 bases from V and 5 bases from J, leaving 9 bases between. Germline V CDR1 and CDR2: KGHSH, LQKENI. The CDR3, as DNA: TGTGCCAGCTCACCAGCTCGCGAGGAGACCCAGTACTTC. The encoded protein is CASSPAREETQYF.

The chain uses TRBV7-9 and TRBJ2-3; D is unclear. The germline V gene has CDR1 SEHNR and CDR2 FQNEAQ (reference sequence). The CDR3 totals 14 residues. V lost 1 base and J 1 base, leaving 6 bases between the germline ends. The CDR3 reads CASSLVAGTDTQYF. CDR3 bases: TGTGCCAGCAGCTTAGTCGCGGGCACAGATACGCAGTATTTT. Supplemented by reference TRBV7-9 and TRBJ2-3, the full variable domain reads DTGVSQNPRHKITKRGQNVTFRCDPISEHNRLYWYRQTLGQGPEFLTYFQNEAQLEKSRLLSDRFSAERPKGSFSTLEIQRTEQGDSAMYLCASSLVAGTDTQYFGPGTRLTVL.

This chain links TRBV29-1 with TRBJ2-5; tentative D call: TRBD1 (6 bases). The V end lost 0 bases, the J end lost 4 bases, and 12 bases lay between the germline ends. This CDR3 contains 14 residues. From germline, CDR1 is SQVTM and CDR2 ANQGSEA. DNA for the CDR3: TGCAGCGTTGAAGAGGCAGGGGCGAGAGAGACCCAGTACTTC. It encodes CSVEEAGARETQYF.

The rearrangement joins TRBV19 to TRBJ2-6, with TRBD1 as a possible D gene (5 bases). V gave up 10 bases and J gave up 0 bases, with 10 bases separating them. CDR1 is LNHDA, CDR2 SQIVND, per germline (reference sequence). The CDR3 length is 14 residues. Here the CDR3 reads CATTTVSGANVLTF. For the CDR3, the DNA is TGTGCCACGACGACAGTCTCTGGGGCCAACGTCCTGACTTTC.

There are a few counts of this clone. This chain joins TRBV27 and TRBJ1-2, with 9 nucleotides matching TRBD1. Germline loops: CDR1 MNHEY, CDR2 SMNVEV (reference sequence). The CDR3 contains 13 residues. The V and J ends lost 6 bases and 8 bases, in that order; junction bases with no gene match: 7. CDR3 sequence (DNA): TGTGCCAGCAGGCCAACAGGGGGCGAGGGCTACACCTTC. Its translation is CASRPTGGEGYTF.

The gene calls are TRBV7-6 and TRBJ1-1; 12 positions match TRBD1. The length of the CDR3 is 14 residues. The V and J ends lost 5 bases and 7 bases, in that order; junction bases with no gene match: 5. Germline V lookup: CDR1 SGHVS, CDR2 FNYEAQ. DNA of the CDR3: TGTGCCAGCAGCCAGGGACAGGGGGCGGGTGAAGCTTTCTTT. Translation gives CASSQGQGAGEAFF.

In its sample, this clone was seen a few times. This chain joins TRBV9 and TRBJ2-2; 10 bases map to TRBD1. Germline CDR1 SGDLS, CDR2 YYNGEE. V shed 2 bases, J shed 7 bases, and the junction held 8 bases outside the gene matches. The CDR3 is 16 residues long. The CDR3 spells CASSVTGTGVGGELFF. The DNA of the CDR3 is TGTGCCAGCAGCGTTACCGGGACAGGGGTTGGCGGGGAGCTGTTTTTT.

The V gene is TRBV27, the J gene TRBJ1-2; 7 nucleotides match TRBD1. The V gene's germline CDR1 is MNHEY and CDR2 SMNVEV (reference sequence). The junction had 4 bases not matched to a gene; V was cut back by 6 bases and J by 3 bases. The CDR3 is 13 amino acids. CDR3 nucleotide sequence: TGTGCCAGCAGCTGGACAGGCGACTATGGCTACACCTTC. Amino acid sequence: CASSWTGDYGYTF.

The CDR3 region has the DNA TGTGCCAGCAGCTCGCGACAGGGTGATAAGGGCGAGCAGTACTTC. Its protein is CASSSRQGDKGEQYF. The gene calls are TRBV9 and TRBJ2-7; 7 nucleotides align to TRBD1. CDR1 is SGDLS, CDR2 YYNGEE, per germline. V was clipped by 4 bases and J by 6 bases; unmatched bases: 13. This CDR3 is built from 15 residues.

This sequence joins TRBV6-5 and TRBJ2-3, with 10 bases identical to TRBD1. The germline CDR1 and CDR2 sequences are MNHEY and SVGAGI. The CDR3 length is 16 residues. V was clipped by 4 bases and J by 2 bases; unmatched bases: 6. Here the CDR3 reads CASSFKGTGATDTQYF. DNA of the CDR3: TGTGCCAGCAGTTTCAAAGGGACAGGGGCCACAGATACGCAGTATTTT.

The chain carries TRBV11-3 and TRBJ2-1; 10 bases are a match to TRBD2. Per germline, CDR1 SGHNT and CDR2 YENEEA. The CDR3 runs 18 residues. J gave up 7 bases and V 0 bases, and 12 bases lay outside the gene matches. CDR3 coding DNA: TGTGCCAGCAGCTTAGATTTTGTGTTGGAGCGGGGGGGGAATGAGCAGTTCTTC. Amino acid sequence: CASSLDFVLERGGNEQFF.

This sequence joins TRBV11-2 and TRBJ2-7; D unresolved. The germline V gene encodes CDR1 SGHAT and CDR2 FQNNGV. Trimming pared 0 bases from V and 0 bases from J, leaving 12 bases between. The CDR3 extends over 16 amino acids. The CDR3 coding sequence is TGTGCCAGCAGCTTAGACTTAGCTTCAACCTCCTACGAGCAGTACTTC. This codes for CASSLDLASTSYEQYF.

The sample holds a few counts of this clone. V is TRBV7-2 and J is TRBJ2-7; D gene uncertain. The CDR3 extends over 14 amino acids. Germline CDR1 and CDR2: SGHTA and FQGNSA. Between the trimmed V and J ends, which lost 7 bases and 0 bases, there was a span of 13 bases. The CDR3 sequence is CASTSTPGSYEQYF. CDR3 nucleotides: TGTGCCAGCACCTCGACCCCGGGCTCCTACGAGCAGTACTTC.

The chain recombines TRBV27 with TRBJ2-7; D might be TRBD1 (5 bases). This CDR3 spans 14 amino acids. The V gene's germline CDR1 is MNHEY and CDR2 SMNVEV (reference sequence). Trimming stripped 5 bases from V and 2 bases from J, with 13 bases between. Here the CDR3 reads CASSAQGNAYEQYF. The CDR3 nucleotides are TGTGCCAGCAGTGCCCAGGGAAACGCCTACGAGCAGTACTTC.

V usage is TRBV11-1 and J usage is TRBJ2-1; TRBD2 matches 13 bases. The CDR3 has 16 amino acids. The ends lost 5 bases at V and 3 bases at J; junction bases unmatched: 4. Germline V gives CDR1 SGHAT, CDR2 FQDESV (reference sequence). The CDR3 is CASSQTSGGSYNEQFF. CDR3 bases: TGTGCCAGCAGCCAGACTAGCGGGGGGAGCTACAATGAGCAGTTCTTC.

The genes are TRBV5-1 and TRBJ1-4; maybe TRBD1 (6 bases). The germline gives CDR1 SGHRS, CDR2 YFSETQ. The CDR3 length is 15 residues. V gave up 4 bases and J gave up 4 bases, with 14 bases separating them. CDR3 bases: TGCGCCAGCAGCAGATTACAGGGAATTAATGAAAAACTGTTTTTT. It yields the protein CASSRLQGINEKLFF.

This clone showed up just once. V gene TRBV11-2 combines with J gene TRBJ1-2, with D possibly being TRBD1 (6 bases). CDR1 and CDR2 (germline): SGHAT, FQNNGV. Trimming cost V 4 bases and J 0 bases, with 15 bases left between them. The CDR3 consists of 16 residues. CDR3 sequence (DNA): TGTGCCAGCAGCTCCCCCCGGGACAATGCTAACTATGGCTACACCTTC. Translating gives CASSSPRDNANYGYTF.

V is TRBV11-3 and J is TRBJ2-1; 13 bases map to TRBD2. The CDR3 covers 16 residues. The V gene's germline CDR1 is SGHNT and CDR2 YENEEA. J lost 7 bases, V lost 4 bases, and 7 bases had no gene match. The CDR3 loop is CASSYRTSGGINEQFF. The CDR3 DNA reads TGTGCCAGCAGCTACAGGACTAGCGGGGGTATAAATGAGCAGTTCTTC.

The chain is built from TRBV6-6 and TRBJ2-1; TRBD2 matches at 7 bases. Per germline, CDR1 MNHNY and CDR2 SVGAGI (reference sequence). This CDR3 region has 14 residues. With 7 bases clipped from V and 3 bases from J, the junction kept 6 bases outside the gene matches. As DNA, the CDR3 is TGTGCCAGCAACGGACTAGGAGGCTACAATGAGCAGTTCTTC. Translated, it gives CASNGLGGYNEQFF.

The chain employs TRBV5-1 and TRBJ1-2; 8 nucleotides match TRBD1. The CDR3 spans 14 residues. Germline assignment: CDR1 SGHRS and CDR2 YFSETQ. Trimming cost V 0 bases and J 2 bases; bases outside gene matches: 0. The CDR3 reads CASSLGDRNYGYTF. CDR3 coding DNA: TGCGCCAGCAGCTTGGGGGACAGGAACTATGGCTACACCTTC.

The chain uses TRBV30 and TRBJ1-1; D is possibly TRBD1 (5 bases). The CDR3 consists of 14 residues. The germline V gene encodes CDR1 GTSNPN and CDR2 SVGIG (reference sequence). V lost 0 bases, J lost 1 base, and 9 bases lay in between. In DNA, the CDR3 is TGTGCCTGGAGTGTAGGGGTACGGAACACTGAAGCTTTCTTT. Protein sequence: CAWSVGVRNTEAFF.

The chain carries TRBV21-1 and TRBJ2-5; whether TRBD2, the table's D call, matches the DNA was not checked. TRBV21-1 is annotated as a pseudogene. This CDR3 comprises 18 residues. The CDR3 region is CASSKALAGPNRQETQYF. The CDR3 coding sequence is TGTGCCAGCAGCAAAGCCCTAGCGGGACCAAACCGCCAAGAGACCCAGTACTTC.

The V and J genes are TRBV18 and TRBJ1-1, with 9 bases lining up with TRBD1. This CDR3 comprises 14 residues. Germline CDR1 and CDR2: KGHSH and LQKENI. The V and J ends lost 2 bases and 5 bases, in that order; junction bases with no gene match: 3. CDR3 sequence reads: CASSPGQGRTEAFF. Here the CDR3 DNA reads TGTGCCAGCTCACCAGGACAGGGGAGGACTGAAGCTTTCTTT.

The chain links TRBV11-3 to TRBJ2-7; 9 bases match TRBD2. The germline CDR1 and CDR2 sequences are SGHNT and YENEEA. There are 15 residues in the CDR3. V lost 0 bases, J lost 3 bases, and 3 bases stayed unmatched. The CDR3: CASSLEGAGGYEQYF. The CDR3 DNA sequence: TGTGCCAGCAGCTTAGAAGGAGCGGGGGGCTACGAGCAGTACTTC.